Listed below are T cell receptor beta chains from one sample, sequenced in a study of blood T cell repertoires in COVID-19. Generated by immunoSEQ multiplex PCR, the TCRdb table keeps only in-frame clones and is missing some. In the table there are about half a million clones, nearly 90% of which are singletons. Sequenced: peripheral blood. These receptors all come from a man aged 18 to 29 with COVID-19, enrolled during active disease. The CDR3 runs from the conserved cysteine through the conserved F or W.

V gene	J gene	CDR3 protein
TRBV19	TRBJ1-2	CASSSRWTDYGYTF
TRBV6-5	TRBJ1-2	CASSTGIRGGYTF
TRBV29-1	TRBJ1-2	CSVYGVRDYGYTF
TRBV4-1	TRBJ1-4	CASSQGGRAGEKLFF
TRBV2	TRBJ2-4	CASSEMGGFVKNIQYF
TRBV6-6	TRBJ1-2	CASSYSRQGADYGYTF
TRBV27	TRBJ1-3	CASSLGGAGNTIYF
TRBV5-1	TRBJ1-3	CASSRGISGNTIYF
TRBV3-1/TRBV3-2	TRBJ1-2	CASSQDQSNYGYTF
TRBV5-1	TRBJ2-1	CASSLALGTGTYNEQFF
TRBV11-2	TRBJ2-5	CASSRSGQTEAQYF
TRBV6-6	TRBJ2-1	CASGAGGTYNEQFF
TRBV24-1	TRBJ2-5	CATSGEGGETQYF
TRBV6-6	TRBJ2-3	CASSYGAGEADTQYF
TRBV6-5	TRBJ1-2	CASRTDRGNYGYTF
TRBV29-1	TRBJ2-5	CSVEPSREAQYF
TRBV5-4	TRBJ1-6	CASSWAGSNNSPLHF
TRBV19	TRBJ2-1	CASSVQIDAGLAFEQFF
TRBV19	TRBJ2-1	CASRKGGPEYNEQFF
TRBV2	TRBJ1-2	CASRSQGGSYGYTF
TRBV21-1	TRBJ2-4	CASSKDLEGEGDKNIQYF
TRBV7-9	TRBJ2-1	CASSAGLAAGYEQFF
TRBV5-1	TRBJ1-6	CASSLDRTQGRNSPLHF
TRBV6-5	TRBJ2-7	CASRGRVSGTYEQYF
TRBV19	TRBJ2-2	CASSIENRPTGELFF
TRBV7-8	TRBJ2-7	CASSLPGQGSYEQYF
TRBV5-1	TRBJ2-7	CASSLDGDRGPYEQYF
TRBV5-6	TRBJ2-5	CASSLNGREETQYF
TRBV10-1	TRBJ2-3	CASSELAASTDTQYF
TRBV13	TRBJ1-4	CASSPGTGGMTTNEKLFF
TRBV3-1/TRBV3-2	TRBJ1-1	CASSPAGTEAFF
TRBV27	TRBJ2-7	CASGLAGAYEQYF
TRBV6-5	TRBJ2-5	CASTAGQFQETQYF
TRBV12-5	TRBJ1-6	CASGLGRGPSPLHF
TRBV18	TRBJ1-5	CASSPRQAWENQPQHF
TRBV6-5	TRBJ2-2	CASSRDSANTGELFF
TRBV18	TRBJ1-5	CASSNARGGNQPQHF
TRBV5-1	TRBJ2-3	CASSSLGGQGSSPDTQYF
TRBV10-1	TRBJ1-1	CASSEEVGATEAFF
TRBV12-3/TRBV12-4	TRBJ2-7	CASRERQVPEQYF
TRBV2	TRBJ1-3	CASSRQGNSGNTIYF
TRBV30	TRBJ2-1	CPKSGGRQFF
TRBV7-9	TRBJ2-4	CASSPEGRNIQYF